This T cell receptor (beta chain) was sequenced during a study of CD8+ T cells in alopecia areata. This clone was counted only a few times. Investigators isolated RNA and reverse transcribed it into cDNA to act as the sequencing template. Assay: immunoSEQ multiplex PCR; the TCRdb copy retains only in-frame clones and omits some. This sample has about 180,000 clones, with around 64% found just once. V was shortened by 0 bases and J by 7 bases, with 4 bases between the two germline ends. This CDR3 is 12 amino acids long. Germline loops: CDR1 SGHDT, CDR2 YYEEEE. Obtained from alopecia areata patients were lesional scalp punch biopsies along with peripheral blood. PBMCs served as the source from which CD4+ and CD8+ T cells were sorted.

The sequencing used CD8+ T cells sorted from blood, collected at week 0. The V call is TRBV5-6, the J call TRBJ1-4; D gene uncertain. This sequence was found in a human donor with alopecia areata. CDR3 DNA sequence: TGTGCCAGCAGCTTGGGTGGTGAAAAACTGTTTTTT. Amino acid sequence: CASSLGGEKLFF. Supplemented by reference TRBV5-6 and TRBJ1-4, the full variable domain reads DAGVTQSPTHLIKTRGQQVTLRCSPKSGHDTVSWYQQALGQGPQFIFQYYEEEERQRGNFPDRFSGHQFPNYSSELNVNALLLGDSALYLCASSLGGEKLFFGSGTQLSVL.